What follows describes a single T cell receptor (beta chain). The entry originates in a study of T cells after yellow fever vaccination. TCRdb recomputed calls from the 5' RACE reads with MiXCR, one row per CDR3 protein. The top ten hold about a quarter of the sample, which has about 310,000 distinct CDR3 sequences, less than 4.5% seen once. Trimming took 3 bases from V and 0 from J, leaving 10 bases between them. CDR1 is DFQATT, CDR2 SNEGSKA, per germline (reference sequence). The length of the CDR3 is 14 residues. The chain uses TRBV20-1 and TRBJ2-3; the D gene could be TRBD1 or TRBD2 (5 bases each). The sample consisted of PBMCs, taken on the day of the yellow fever booster vaccination. The TCR was taken from a young man who received the YFV17D yellow fever vaccine. CDR3 nucleotides: TGCAGTGCTAGGGGGGTAACTAGCACAGATACGCAGTATTTT. Its protein product is CSARGVTSTDTQYF.